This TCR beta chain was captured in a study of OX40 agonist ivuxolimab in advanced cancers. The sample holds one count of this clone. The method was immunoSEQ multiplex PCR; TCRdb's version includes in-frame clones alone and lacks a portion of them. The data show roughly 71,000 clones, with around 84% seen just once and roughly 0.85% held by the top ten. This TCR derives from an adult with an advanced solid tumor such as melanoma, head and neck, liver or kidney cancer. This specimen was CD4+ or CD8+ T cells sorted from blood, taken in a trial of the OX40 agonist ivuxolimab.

CDR3 residues: CASSQGDRMTRPVYF. In nucleotides, the CDR3 is TGTGCCAGCAGCCAAGGGGACAGAATGACCCGTCCGGTGTACTTC. The genes are TRBV4-2 and TRBJ2-7, with TRBD1 matching over 7 bases. V lost 1 base to trimming and J lost 12 bases; unmatched junction nucleotides: 15. From germline, CDR1 is LGHNA and CDR2 YNFKEQ. The length of the CDR3 is 15 residues.